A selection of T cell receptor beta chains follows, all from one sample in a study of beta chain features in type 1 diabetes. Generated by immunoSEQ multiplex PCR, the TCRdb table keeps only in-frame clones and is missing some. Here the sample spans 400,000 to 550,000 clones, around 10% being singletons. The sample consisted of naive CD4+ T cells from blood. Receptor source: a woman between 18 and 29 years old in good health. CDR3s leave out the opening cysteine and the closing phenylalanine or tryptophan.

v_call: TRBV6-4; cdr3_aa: ASSDHNVGYT
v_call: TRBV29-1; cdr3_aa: SVDRSIRRVKETQY
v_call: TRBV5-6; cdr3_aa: ASSSELAGYNEQF
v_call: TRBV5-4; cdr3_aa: ASREQGFETQY
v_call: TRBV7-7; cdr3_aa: ASSVQVHGELF
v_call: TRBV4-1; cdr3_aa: ASSRTGTGHQPQH
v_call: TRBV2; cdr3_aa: ASGPEGAKYEQY
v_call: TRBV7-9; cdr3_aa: ASSPGLTEAF
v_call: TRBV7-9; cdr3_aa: ASSLEKGTSLGETQY
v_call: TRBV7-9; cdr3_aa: ASSTRGNTGELF
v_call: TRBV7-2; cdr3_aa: ASSLRPALAETQY
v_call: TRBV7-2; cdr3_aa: ASSFTYEQF
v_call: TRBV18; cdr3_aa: ASSPPSDNTGELF
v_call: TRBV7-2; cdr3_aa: ASSGTGRVYNEQF
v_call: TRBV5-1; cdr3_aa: ASSLEVRNTGELF
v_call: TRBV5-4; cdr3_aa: ASSSTGEETQY
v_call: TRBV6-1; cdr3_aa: ASSENDRLAKNIQY
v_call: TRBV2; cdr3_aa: ASTGLAGTYEQY
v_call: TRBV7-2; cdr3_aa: ASSLQGGYNEQF
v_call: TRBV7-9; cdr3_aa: ASSQGERQGEEKLF
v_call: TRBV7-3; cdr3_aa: ASSPRGGGVSEAF
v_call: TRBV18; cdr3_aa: AAAGTAEYEQY
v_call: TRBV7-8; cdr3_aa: ASSDYMGERETQY
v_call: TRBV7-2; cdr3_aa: ASSLGTSGGQETQY
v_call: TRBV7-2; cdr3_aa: ASSQRGGKKGETQY
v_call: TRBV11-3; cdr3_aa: ASSPQGQGGYEQY
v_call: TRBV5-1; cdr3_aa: ASSWGAYEQY
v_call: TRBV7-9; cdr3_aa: ASSLKLAGGDYEQF
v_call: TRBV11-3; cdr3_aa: ASSLTSNQPQH
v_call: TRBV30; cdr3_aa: AWRIGPTSGITGELF
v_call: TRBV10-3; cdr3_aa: AIRNQGFDEQF
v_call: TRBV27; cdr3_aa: ASRSTGGAVY
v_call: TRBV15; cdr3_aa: ATSWDRGSDTQY
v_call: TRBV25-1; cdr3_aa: ASSEWGGGTVYNEQF